This record looks at one TCR beta chain sequence and its context. The sample comes from a study of blood T cell repertoires in COVID-19. Study context: The study drew acute and convalescent COVID-19 samples from the United States, Italy and Spain.

Germline V gives CDR1 ENHRY, CDR2 SYGVKD. Trimming cost V 4 bases and J 7 bases; bases outside gene matches: 3. The CDR3 consists of 14 residues. Generated by immunoSEQ multiplex PCR, the TCRdb table keeps only in-frame clones and is missing some. This sample yields roughly 250,000 clones, of which over 75% are seen a single time; approximately 9% belongs to the top ten. The gene calls are TRBV10-3 and TRBJ1-5; 11 positions agree with TRBD1. The receptor comes from a human donor in a cohort sampled during active COVID-19. The material sequenced was peripheral blood. The CDR3 region is CAISGGQGDQPQHF. CDR3 nucleotides: TGTGCCATCAGTGGGGGACAGGGGGACCAGCCCCAGCATTTT.